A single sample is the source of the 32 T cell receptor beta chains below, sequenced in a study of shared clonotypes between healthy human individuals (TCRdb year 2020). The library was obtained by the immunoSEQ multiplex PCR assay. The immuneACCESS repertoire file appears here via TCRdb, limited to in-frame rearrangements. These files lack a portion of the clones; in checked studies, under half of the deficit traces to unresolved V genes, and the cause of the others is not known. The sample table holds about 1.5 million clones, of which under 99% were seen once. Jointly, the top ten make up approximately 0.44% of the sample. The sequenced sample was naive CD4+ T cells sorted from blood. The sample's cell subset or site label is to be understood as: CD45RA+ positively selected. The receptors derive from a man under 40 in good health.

CDR3 nucleotide sequence: TGTGCCAGCACCCCTGCGTCGCCGCAGCTAGCGGACTACAATGAGCAGTTCTTC. Encoded protein: CASTPASPQLADYNEQFF. This chain joins TRBV28 and TRBJ2-1; TRBD2 matches 7 bases. Germline V gene data show CDR1 as MDHEN and CDR2 as SYDVKM. V was clipped by 7 bases and J by 3 bases; unmatched bases: 18. The CDR3 has 18 residues. Based on the CDR3 plus reference TRBV28 and TRBJ2-1, the full variable domain is DVKVTQSSRYLVKRTGEKVFLECVQDMDHENMFWYRQDPGLGLRLIYFSYDVKMKEKGDIPEGYSVSREKKERFSLILESASTNQTSMYLCASTPASPQLADYNEQFFGPGTRLTVL.

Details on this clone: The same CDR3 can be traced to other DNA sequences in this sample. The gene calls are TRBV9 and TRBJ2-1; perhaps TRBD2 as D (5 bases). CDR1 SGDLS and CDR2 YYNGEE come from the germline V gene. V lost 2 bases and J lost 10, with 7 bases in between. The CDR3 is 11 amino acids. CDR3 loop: CASSVRGEQFF. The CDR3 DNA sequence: TGTGCCAGCAGCGTGAGAGGGGAGCAGTTCTTC.

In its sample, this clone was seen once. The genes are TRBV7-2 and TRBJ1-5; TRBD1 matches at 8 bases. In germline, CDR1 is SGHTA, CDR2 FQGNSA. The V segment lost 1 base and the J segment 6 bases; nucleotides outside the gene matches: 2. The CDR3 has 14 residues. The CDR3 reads CASSLDRGVQPQHF. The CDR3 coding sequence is TGTGCCAGCAGCTTAGACAGGGGGGTTCAGCCCCAGCATTTT.

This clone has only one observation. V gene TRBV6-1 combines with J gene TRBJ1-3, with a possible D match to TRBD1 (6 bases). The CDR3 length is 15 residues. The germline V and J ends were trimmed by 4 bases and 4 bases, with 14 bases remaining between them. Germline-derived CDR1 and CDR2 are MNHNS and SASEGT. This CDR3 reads CASSAGASLGNTIYF. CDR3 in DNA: TGTGCCAGCAGTGCAGGGGCGAGTCTCGGAAACACCATATATTTT.

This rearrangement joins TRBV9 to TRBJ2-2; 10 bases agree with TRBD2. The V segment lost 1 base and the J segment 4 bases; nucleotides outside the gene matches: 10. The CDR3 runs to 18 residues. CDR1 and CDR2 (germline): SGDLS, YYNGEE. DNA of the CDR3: TGTGCCAGCAGCGTAACGCAGGGGGCTAGCGGGAGCACCGGGGAGCTGTTTTTT. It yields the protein CASSVTQGASGSTGELFF.

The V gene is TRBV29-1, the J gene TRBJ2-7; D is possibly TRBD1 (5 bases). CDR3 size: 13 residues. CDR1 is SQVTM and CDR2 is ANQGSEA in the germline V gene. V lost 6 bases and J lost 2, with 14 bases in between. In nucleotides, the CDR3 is TGCAGCGTCAGACAGAGAATGACCTACGAGCAGTACTTC. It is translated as CSVRQRMTYEQYF.

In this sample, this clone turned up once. CDR3 in amino acids: CASSLVGRDTF. The CDR3 bases are TGTGCCAGCAGCTTGGTCGGACGTGACACCTTC. The chain is built from TRBV5-5 and TRBJ1-2; D not certain. Germline loops: CDR1 SGHKS, CDR2 YYEKEE (reference sequence). V was cut by 0 bases and J by 12 bases, with 9 bases left in between. This CDR3 region has 11 residues.

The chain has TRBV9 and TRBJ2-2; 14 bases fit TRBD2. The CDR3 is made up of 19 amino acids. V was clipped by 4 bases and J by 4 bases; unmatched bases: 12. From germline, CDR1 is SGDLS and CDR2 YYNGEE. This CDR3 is CASSPGLAGGPGVTGELFF. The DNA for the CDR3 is TGTGCCAGCAGCCCCGGACTAGCGGGAGGACCTGGAGTCACCGGGGAGCTGTTTTTT.

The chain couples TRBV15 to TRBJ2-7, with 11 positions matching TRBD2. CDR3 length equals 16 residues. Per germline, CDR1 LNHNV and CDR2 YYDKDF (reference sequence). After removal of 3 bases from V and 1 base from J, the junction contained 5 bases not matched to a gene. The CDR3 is CATSRPTSGSSYEQYF. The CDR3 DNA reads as TGTGCCACCAGCAGGCCTACTAGCGGGAGTTCCTACGAGCAGTACTTC.

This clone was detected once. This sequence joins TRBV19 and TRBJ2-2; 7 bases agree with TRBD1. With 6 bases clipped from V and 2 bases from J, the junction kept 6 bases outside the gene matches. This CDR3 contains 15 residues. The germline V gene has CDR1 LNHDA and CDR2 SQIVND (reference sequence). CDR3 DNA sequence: TGTGCCAGTAGCGCCGGGACAGCTAACACCGGGGAGCTGTTTTTT. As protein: CASSAGTANTGELFF.

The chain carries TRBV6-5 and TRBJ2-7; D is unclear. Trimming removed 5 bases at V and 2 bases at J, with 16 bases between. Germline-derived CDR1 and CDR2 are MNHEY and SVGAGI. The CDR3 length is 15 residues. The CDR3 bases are TGTGCCAGCAGTGGGATTGGGGTTCCCCCCTACGAGCAGTACTTC. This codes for CASSGIGVPPYEQYF.

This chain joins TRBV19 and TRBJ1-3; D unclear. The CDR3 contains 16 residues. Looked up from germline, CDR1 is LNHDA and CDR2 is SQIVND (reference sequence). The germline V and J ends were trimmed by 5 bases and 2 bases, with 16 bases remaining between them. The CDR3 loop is CASSPRGRAAGNTIYF. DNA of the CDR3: TGTGCCAGTAGTCCCCGTGGAAGGGCAGCTGGAAACACCATATATTTT.

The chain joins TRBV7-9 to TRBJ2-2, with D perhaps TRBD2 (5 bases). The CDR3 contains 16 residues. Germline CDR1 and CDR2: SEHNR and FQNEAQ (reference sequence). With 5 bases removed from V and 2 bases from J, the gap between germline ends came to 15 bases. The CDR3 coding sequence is TGTGCCAGCAGCCCTACTCCGACGGGAAACACCGGGGAGCTGTTTTTT. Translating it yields CASSPTPTGNTGELFF.

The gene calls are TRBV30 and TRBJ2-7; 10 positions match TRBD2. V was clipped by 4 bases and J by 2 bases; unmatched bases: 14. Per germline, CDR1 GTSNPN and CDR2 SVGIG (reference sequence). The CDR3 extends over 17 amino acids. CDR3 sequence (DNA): TGTGCCTGGAACCCAAATTGGCTAGCGGGAGTCCCCTACGAGCAGTACTTC. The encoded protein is CAWNPNWLAGVPYEQYF.

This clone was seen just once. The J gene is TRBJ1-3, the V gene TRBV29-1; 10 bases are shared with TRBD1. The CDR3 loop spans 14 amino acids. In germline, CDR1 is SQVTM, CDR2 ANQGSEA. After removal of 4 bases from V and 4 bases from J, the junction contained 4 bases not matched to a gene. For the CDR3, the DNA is TGCAGCGTTGGACAGGGGGCCATCGGAAACACCATATATTTT. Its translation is CSVGQGAIGNTIYF.

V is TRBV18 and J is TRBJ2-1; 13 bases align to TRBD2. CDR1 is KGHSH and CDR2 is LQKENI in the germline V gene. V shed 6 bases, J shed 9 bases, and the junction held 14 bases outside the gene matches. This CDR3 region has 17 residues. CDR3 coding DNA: TGTGCCAGCTCCCCCACCGGGACTAGCGGGACCAGGGGTGAGCAGTTCTTC. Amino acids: CASSPTGTSGTRGEQFF.

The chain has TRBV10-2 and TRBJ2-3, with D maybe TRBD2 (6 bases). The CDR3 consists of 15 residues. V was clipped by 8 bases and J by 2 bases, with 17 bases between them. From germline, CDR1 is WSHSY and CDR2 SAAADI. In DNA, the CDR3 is TGCGCCAGCGGGAACCCTCCGGGAGCCACAGATACGCAGTATTTT. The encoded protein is CASGNPPGATDTQYF.

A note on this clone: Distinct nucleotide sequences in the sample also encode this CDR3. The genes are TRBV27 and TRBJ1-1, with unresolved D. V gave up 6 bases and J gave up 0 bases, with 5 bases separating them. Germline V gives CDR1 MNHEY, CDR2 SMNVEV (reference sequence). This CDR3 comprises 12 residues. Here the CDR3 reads CASRSLNTEAFF. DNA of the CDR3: TGTGCCAGCAGGAGTCTGAACACTGAAGCTTTCTTT.

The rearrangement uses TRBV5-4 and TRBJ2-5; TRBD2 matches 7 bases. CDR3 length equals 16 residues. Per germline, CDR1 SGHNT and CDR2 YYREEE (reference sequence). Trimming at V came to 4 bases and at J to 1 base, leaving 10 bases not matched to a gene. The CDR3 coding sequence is TGTGCCAGCAGCGGGGGGGTGGACGGTGCCCAAGAGACCCAGTACTTC. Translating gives CASSGGVDGAQETQYF.

The CDR3 region has the DNA TGTGCTAGTGGTTTGGCCGGAGCCTACGAGCAGTACTTC. This sequence encodes CASGLAGAYEQYF. The genes are TRBV12-5 and TRBJ2-7; D gene unclear. Germline V CDR1 and CDR2: LGHNT, FRNRAP. The V end lost 1 base, the J end lost 2 bases, and 6 bases lay between the germline ends. The CDR3 has 13 residues.

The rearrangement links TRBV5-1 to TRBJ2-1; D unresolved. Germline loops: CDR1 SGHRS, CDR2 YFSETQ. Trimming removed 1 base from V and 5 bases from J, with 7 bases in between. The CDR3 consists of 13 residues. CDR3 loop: CASSLSRDNEQFF. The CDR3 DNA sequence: TGCGCCAGCAGCTTGTCCCGGGACAATGAGCAGTTCTTC.

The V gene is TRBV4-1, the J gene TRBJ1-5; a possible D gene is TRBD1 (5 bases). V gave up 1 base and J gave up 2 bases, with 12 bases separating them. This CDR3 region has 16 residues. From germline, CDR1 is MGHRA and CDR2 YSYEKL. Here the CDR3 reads CASSQAQGSGNQPQHF. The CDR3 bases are TGCGCCAGCAGCCAAGCGCAGGGATCGGGCAATCAGCCCCAGCATTTT.

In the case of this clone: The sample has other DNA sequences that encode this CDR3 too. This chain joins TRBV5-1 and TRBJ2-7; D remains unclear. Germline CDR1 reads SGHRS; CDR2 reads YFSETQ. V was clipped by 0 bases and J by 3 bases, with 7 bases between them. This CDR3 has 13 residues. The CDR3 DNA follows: TGCGCCAGCAGCTTGGCGGCTAGCTACGAGCAGTACTTC. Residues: CASSLAASYEQYF. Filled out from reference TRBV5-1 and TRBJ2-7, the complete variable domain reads KAGVTQTPRYLIKTRGQQVTLSCSPISGHRSVSWYQQTPGQGLQFLFEYFSETQRNKGNFPGRFSGRQFSNSRSEMNVSTLELGDSALYLCASSLAASYEQYFGPGTRLTVT.

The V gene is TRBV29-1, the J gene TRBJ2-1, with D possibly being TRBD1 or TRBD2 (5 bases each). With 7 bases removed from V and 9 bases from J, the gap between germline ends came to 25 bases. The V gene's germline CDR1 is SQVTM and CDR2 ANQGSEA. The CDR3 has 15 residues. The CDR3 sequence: CSASVGGLGEGEQFF. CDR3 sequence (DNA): TGCAGCGCCTCGGTTGGGGGATTGGGTGAGGGTGAGCAGTTCTTC.

The CDR3 nucleotides read TGTGCCAGCAGTGAACAGGGGAGAGAGACTGGAAACACCATATATTTT. This sequence encodes CASSEQGRETGNTIYF. The chain recombines TRBV6-1 with TRBJ1-3, with TRBD1 as a possible D gene (6 bases). V was trimmed by 2 bases and J by 2 bases, leaving 13 bases between them. Germline CDR1 and CDR2: MNHNS and SASEGT. The CDR3 is made up of 16 amino acids.

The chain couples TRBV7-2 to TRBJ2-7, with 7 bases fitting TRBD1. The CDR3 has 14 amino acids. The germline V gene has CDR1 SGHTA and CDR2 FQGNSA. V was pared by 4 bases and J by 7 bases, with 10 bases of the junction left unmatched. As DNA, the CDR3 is TGTGCCAGCAGCTGGGACAGCCTACTGGGGGAGCAGTACTTC. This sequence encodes CASSWDSLLGEQYF.

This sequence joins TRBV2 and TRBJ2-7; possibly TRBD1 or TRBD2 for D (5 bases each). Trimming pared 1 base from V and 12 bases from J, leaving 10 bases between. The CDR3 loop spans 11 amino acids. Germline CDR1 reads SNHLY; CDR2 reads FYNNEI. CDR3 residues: CASSEGVGPYF. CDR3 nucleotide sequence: TGTGCCAGCAGTGAAGGAGTGGGACCGTACTTC.

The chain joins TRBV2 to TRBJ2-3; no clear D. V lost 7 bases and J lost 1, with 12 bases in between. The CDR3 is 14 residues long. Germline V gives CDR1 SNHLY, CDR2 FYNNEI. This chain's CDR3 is CASTIDRGTDTQYF. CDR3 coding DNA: TGTGCCAGCACGATTGACCGCGGCACAGATACGCAGTATTTT. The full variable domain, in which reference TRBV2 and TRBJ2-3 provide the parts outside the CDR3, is EPEVTQTPSHQVTQMGQEVILRCVPISNHLYFYWYRQILGQKVEFLVSFYNNEISEKSEIFDDQFSVERPDGSNFTLKIRSTKLEDSAMYFCASTIDRGTDTQYFGPGTRLTVL.

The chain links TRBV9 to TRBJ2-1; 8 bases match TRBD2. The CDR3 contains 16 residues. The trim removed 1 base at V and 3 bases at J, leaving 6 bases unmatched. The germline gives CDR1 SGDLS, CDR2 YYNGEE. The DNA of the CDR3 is TGTGCCAGCAGCGTAACGACGGGAGGGAGCTACAATGAGCAGTTCTTC. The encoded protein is CASSVTTGGSYNEQFF.

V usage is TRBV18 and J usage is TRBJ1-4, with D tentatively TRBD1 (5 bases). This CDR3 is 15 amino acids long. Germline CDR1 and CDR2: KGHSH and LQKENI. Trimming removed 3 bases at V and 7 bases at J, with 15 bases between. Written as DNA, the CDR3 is TGTGCCAGCTCACCGGGGCTCCCAATGAGTGAAAAACTGTTTTTT. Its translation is CASSPGLPMSEKLFF.

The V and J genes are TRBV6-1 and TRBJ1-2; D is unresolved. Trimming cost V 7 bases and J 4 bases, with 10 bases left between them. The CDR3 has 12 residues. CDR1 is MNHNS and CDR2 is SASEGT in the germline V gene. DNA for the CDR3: TGTGCCAGCAAGACGGAATTCTATGGCTACACCTTC. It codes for CASKTEFYGYTF.

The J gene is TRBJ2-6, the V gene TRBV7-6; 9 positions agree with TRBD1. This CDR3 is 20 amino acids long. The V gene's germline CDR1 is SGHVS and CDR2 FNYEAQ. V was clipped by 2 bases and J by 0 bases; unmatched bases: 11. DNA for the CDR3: TGTGCCAGCAGCTTACGGGCTCCGGGACAGGGAGTCTCTGGGGCCAACGTCCTGACTTTC. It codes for CASSLRAPGQGVSGANVLTF.